This T cell receptor (beta chain) was found in a study of early T cells in non-severe SARS-CoV-2 infection. The germline V gene encodes CDR1 SGHTS and CDR2 YDEGEE. The CDR3 spans 17 residues. V trimming: 5 bases; J trimming: 3 bases; junction bases outside the gene matches: 12. TCRdb passed the 5' RACE reads through MiXCR, listing each CDR3 protein once. The table shows under 85,000 distinct CDR3 sequences, with more than 13% occurring only once. Sequenced material: whole blood. This chain uses TRBV5-8 with TRBJ2-7; 12 nucleotides agree with TRBD2. The sequence derives from an adult who was a healthcare worker with PCR-confirmed SARS-CoV-2 infection or an uninfected control (not recorded which). The CDR3 is CASSFFLAGGRYYEQYF. The CDR3 bases are TGTGCCAGCAGTTTTTTTCTAGCGGGGGGGCGGTACTACGAGCAGTACTTC. The full variable domain, with the rest looked up from reference TRBV5-8 and TRBJ2-7, is EAGVTQSPTHLIKTRGQQATLRCSPISGHTSVYWYQQALGLGLQFLLWYDEGEERNRGNFPPRFSGRQFPNYSSELNVNALELEDSALYLCASSFFLAGGRYYEQYFGPGTRLTVT.